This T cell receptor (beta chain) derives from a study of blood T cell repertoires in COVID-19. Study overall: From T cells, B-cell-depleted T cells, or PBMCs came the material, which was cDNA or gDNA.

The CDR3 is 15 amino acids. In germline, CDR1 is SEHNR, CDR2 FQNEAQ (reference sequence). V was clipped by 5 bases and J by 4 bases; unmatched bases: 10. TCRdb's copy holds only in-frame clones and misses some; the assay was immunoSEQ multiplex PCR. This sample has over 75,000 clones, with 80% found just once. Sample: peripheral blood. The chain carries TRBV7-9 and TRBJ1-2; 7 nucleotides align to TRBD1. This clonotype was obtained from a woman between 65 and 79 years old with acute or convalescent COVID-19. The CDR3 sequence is CASSNSDRTLYGYTF. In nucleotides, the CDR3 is TGTGCCAGCAGCAATTCGGACAGGACCCTCTATGGCTACACCTTC.